In its sample, the clone carrying this T cell receptor (beta chain) was seen once. Its specificity is unknown. This could be a read error, since a much larger clone is one nucleotide away. Germline V gene lookup returns CDR1 SGHTA and CDR2 FQGTGA. The CDR3 extends over 20 amino acids. Scientists amplified the TCR beta CDR3 regions from RNA transcripts. HTBI-primed RT-PCR formed the first round, and a multiplex PCR formed the second. TCRdb re-analysed the multiplex PCR reads in MiXCR, keeping a single row per CDR3 protein. The sample lists about 590,000 distinct CDR3 sequences; about 35% were seen once. This entry is derived from a study of Graves' ophthalmopathy and Graves' hyperthyroidism. Notes on the study in general: In separating ophthalmopathy from stable hyperthyroidism, a 13-signature model achieved around 85% sensitivity and over 80% specificity. The blood repertoire also included most expanded thyroid clonotypes above 0.001 frequency.

Input material: peripheral blood or thyroid tissue (not recorded which). The genes are TRBV7-3 and TRBJ2-6; 10 nucleotides match TRBD2. The origin of this receptor is an adult man with Graves' hyperthyroidism. CDR3 sequence (DNA): TGTGCCAGCAGCTACGCGTTAGCGGGGGGTCCCCCCTTTGGGGCCAACGTCCTGAATTTC. As protein: CASSYALAGGPPFGANVLNF.